A selection of T cell receptor beta chains follows, all from one sample in a study of blood T cell repertoires in COVID-19. Profiling relied on immunoSEQ multiplex PCR, and the TCRdb table lists in-frame clones only, not all of them. In the table there are about 12,000 clones, around 70% of which are singletons. The sample was peripheral blood. All receptors derive from a man between 60 and 75 years old with COVID-19, enrolled during active disease. Both conserved end residues are part of each CDR3. A D gene is named only where the DNA matches it firmly. Some rows mark clone size as missing; the rest say once, few, many or name a class of expanded clone.

v_call,j_call,clone_size,d_call,cdr3_nt,cdr3_aa
TRBV19,TRBJ1-3,few,-,TGTGCCAGTAGTGCGGGCTCCTCTGGAAACACCATATATTTT,CASSAGSSGNTIYF
TRBV6-1,TRBJ1-2,-,TRBD1,TGTGCCAGCAGTGAGCCCGGGACAGGGTTCCCCACCTTC,CASSEPGTGFPTF
TRBV14,TRBJ1-1,once,-,TGTGCCAGCACCGACAGGAGCGGCACTGAAGCTTTCTTT,CASTDRSGTEAFF
TRBV6-2/TRBV6-3,TRBJ1-3,-,TRBD1,TGTGCCAGCAGTTACGTCTCAGGACAGGGAAGCTCTGGAAACACCATATATTTT,CASSYVSGQGSSGNTIYF
TRBV5-1,TRBJ2-1,-,TRBD2,TGCGCCAGCAGCTTCTTTAGCGGGGGGGATTCCTACAATGAGCAGTTCTTC,CASSFFSGGDSYNEQFF
TRBV2,TRBJ2-1,-,TRBD2,TGTGCCACCCTCGCGGGGGGCCTGGGAAATGAGCAGTTCTTC,CATLAGGLGNEQFF
TRBV6-5,TRBJ1-1,-,-,TGTGCCAGCAGTCAGGTGAACACTGAAGCTTTCTTT,CASSQVNTEAFF
TRBV11-3,TRBJ1-1,few,TRBD1,TGTGCCAGCAGCTCCGGACAGGGAAACACTGAAGCTTTCTTT,CASSSGQGNTEAFF
TRBV18,TRBJ2-1,-,TRBD2,TGTGCCAGCTCACCAGGGAGGGCCTACGGCAATGAGCAGTTCTTC,CASSPGRAYGNEQFF
TRBV6-6,TRBJ1-1,-,-,TGTGCCAGCAGCCTCCCGAACACTGAAGCTTTCTTT,CASSLPNTEAFF
TRBV10-3,TRBJ1-1,-,TRBD1,TGTGCCATCAGTCGACAGGGGTTGGAGCTCCCTGAAGCTTTCTTT,CAISRQGLELPEAFF
TRBV27,TRBJ2-1,-,-,TGTGCCAGCAGGGAATGGGCGGCAGGGGCTGGGAATGAGCAGTTCTTC,CASREWAAGAGNEQFF
TRBV9,TRBJ1-4,-,-,TGTGCCAGCAGCGTAGGAGGTAGACCGAATGAAAAACTGTTTTTT,CASSVGGRPNEKLFF
TRBV30,TRBJ2-1,-,-,TGTGCCTGGAGTGTACTAGGGAATGAGCAGTTCTTC,CAWSVLGNEQFF
TRBV5-1,TRBJ1-3,-,-,TGCGCCAGCAGCTCGACACAACCTGGAAACACCATATATTTT,CASSSTQPGNTIYF
TRBV19,TRBJ2-5,-,-,TGTGCCAGTAGTATAGAGAGTGAAACAGGGCCTGTGGAGACCCAGTACTTC,CASSIESETGPVETQYF
TRBV13,TRBJ2-3,medium-sized,TRBD2,TGTGCCAGCAGCTTCGGCCCGGGTAGCGGGCTTTCGGATACGCAGTATTTT,CASSFGPGSGLSDTQYF
TRBV19,TRBJ1-6,-,TRBD1,TGTGCCAGTAGTATCCTCAGGGGGCTCGAGTCACCCCTCCACTTT,CASSILRGLESPLHF
TRBV19,TRBJ1-1,few,-,TGTGCCAGTAGTACAACAGGGACGAGCACTGAAGCTTTCTTT,CASSTTGTSTEAFF
TRBV6-2/TRBV6-3,TRBJ1-2,few,TRBD1,TGTGCCAGCAGCATAACAGGGGCCTATGGCTACACCTTC,CASSITGAYGYTF
TRBV13,TRBJ2-3,once,TRBD2,TGTGCCAGCAGCTCGCCCCGTACTAGCGAACCGACAGATACGCAGTATTTT,CASSSPRTSEPTDTQYF
TRBV11-3,TRBJ2-3,-,TRBD1,TGTGCCAGCAGCGGCGGACAGGGGCGTACTCGGTTCACAGATACGCAGTATTTT,CASSGGQGRTRFTDTQYF
TRBV30,TRBJ2-4,-,-,TGTGCCTGGAGTTCCAGTCTCAACATTCAGTACTTC,CAWSSSLNIQYF
TRBV30,TRBJ2-5,-,-,TGTGCCTGGAGTGTACTAGGGGAGACCCAGTACTTC,CAWSVLGETQYF
TRBV7-2,TRBJ1-2,-,-,TGTGCCAGCAGCTTAGTCCGGGGTGGTACGCGCTACACCTTC,CASSLVRGGTRYTF
TRBV29-1,TRBJ2-6,-,-,TGCAGCGTTGAAGGCTCAGGGTACGGGGCCAACGTCCTGACTTTC,CSVEGSGYGANVLTF
TRBV11-1,TRBJ2-3,-,TRBD2,TGTGCCAGCAGCACACCCGGACTAGCGGGACCAGATACGCAGTATTTT,CASSTPGLAGPDTQYF
TRBV27,TRBJ1-2,-,-,TGTGCCAGCAGCTCACCTATCTCCCACAGGCTTAACTATGGCTACACCTTC,CASSSPISHRLNYGYTF
TRBV4-1,TRBJ2-3,-,TRBD2,TGCGCCAGCAGCCGGAGGCCGGGACTAGCGGGAGCGGGGCAAACAGATACGCAGTATTTT,CASSRRPGLAGAGQTDTQYF
TRBV19,TRBJ2-2,-,-,TGTGCCAGTAGTTACCTCCAGGGGCTTACTTACACCGGGGAGCTGTTTTTT,CASSYLQGLTYTGELFF
TRBV7-2,TRBJ1-2,-,-,TGTGCCAGCAGCCGTAGATACGCGGCCGGTGCTAACTATGGCTACACCTTC,CASSRRYAAGANYGYTF
TRBV18,TRBJ1-5,-,TRBD1,TGTGCCAGCTCACCAACCTTTACCGGGACAGGCTATATTGGTAGCAATCAGCCCCAGCATTTT,CASSPTFTGTGYIGSNQPQHF
TRBV28,TRBJ1-4,-,TRBD1,TGTGCCAGCAGAGTCCCCGGGACAGGGGGTCCCAATGAAAAACTGTTTTTT,CASRVPGTGGPNEKLFF
TRBV6-5,TRBJ1-3,few,TRBD1,TGTGCCAGCAGCCGGGACAGGGGTGCAGGAAACACCATATATTTT,CASSRDRGAGNTIYF
TRBV19,TRBJ2-5,-,-,TGTGCCAGTAGTATTAACAGGGGAGGCGAGACCCAGTACTTC,CASSINRGGETQYF
TRBV2,TRBJ2-1,-,-,TGTGCCAGCAGTGTGAGAAGGAGCTCCTACAATGAGCAGTTCTTC,CASSVRRSSYNEQFF
TRBV27,TRBJ2-1,-,-,TGTGCCAGCAGTTTAAGGTGGCAGCGGGTTTACAATGAGCAGTTCTTC,CASSLRWQRVYNEQFF
TRBV6-5,TRBJ2-1,-,TRBD1,TGTGCCAGCAGTTTAGAGGGGGCGAGGTCTTACAATGAGCAGTTCTTC,CASSLEGARSYNEQFF
TRBV13,TRBJ1-3,-,TRBD1,TGTGCCAGCAGCTTGGACAGGGAGAGGGGAAACACCATATATTTT,CASSLDRERGNTIYF
TRBV28,TRBJ1-4,-,TRBD1,TGTGCCAGCATCGGGCAGGGGGCAACTAATGAAAAACTGTTTTTT,CASIGQGATNEKLFF
TRBV11-2,TRBJ2-1,few,-,TGTGCCAGCAGCTTAGGGGGCCACAATGAGCAGTTCTTC,CASSLGGHNEQFF
TRBV7-9,TRBJ1-3,medium-sized,-,TGTGCCAGCAGCTTGGTCTTGGCGTATGGGAGCTCTGGAAACACCATATATTTT,CASSLVLAYGSSGNTIYF
TRBV7-2,TRBJ2-1,-,TRBD1,TGTGCCAGCAGCACCGGGACAGGGGGGTCCTACAATGAGCAGTTCTTC,CASSTGTGGSYNEQFF
TRBV29-1,TRBJ2-7,few,-,TGCAGCGTTCAGAGACAGGCTACCTACGAGCAGTACTTC,CSVQRQATYEQYF
TRBV28,TRBJ2-7,-,TRBD1,TGTGCCAGCAGTTTCCCGGACAGGGGCCACGAGCAGTACTTC,CASSFPDRGHEQYF
TRBV18,TRBJ1-3,-,-,TGTGCCAGCTCACCAGGGGGCAGCTCTGGAAACACCATATATTTT,CASSPGGSSGNTIYF
TRBV7-9,TRBJ1-6,-,-,TGTGCCAGCAGCTTACGGACAGAGGCGAATTCACCCCTCCACTTT,CASSLRTEANSPLHF
TRBV27,TRBJ2-6,few,-,TGTGCCAGCAGTTTACACTCTGGGGCCAACGTCCTGACTTTC,CASSLHSGANVLTF
TRBV18,TRBJ1-2,-,-,TGTGCCAGCTCACCACCTTCCTCGAGCTATGGCTACACCTTC,CASSPPSSSYGYTF
TRBV6-5,TRBJ1-1,-,TRBD1,TGTGCCAGCAGTTACTCGACAGGGGCATGGACTGAAGCTTTCTTT,CASSYSTGAWTEAFF
TRBV2,TRBJ2-6,-,TRBD1,TGTGCCAGCAGCGATCCGACAGGGGCGCGCTTATCTGGGGCCAACGTCCTGACTTTC,CASSDPTGARLSGANVLTF